The 8 T cell receptor beta chains listed next were all sequenced from one sample in a study of T cells after yellow fever vaccination. TCRdb fed the 5' RACE reads into MiXCR, producing one record per CDR3 protein. This sample has 100,000 to 150,000 distinct CDR3 sequences, with 7.5% to 10% found just once. Here the sequenced sample was CD8+ T cells sorted from PBMCs, taken on the day of the yellow fever booster vaccination. These receptors all stem from a man between 18 and 29 years old who received the YFV17D yellow fever vaccine.

This clonotype was observed at least ten times. The CDR3 DNA reads TGTGCCAGCAGCTGGGGACTAGTTGTCGTTGAGCAGTTCTTC. Encoded protein: CASSWGLVVVEQFF. This sequence joins TRBV7-8 and TRBJ2-1; 8 bases align to TRBD2. The CDR3 consists of 14 residues. Germline V gene data show CDR1 as SGHVS and CDR2 as FQNEAQ. V trimming: 4 bases; J trimming: 9 bases; junction bases outside the gene matches: 8.

This chain uses TRBV7-9 with TRBJ1-3; D not resolved. The CDR3 is made up of 16 amino acids. Germline V lookup: CDR1 SEHNR, CDR2 FQNEAQ (reference sequence). V lost 3 bases, J lost 2 bases, and 14 bases lay in between. The CDR3 nucleotides are TGTGCCAGCAGCTTGTTATCACAGTCAACTGGAAACACCATATATTTT. Translation gives CASSLLSQSTGNTIYF. The full variable domain, completed using reference TRBV7-9 and TRBJ1-3, is DTGVSQNPRHKITKRGQNVTFRCDPISEHNRLYWYRQTLGQGPEFLTYFQNEAQLEKSRLLSDRFSAERPKGSFSTLEIQRTEQGDSAMYLCASSLLSQSTGNTIYFGEGSWLTVV.

This clonotype was counted only a few times. The CDR3 sequence: CSARAGAGDTQYF. The CDR3 region has the DNA TGCAGTGCCCGAGCGGGGGCTGGAGATACGCAGTATTTT. This chain uses TRBV20-1 with TRBJ2-3; 8 bases map to TRBD2. The ends lost 6 bases at V and 5 bases at J; junction bases unmatched: 7. Germline CDR1 and CDR2: DFQATT and SNEGSKA (reference sequence). This CDR3 has 13 amino acids.

Written as DNA, the CDR3 is TGCGCCAGCAGCCAGGATAGCGTTGGTGAGCAGTTCTTC. Its protein product is CASSQDSVGEQFF. V gene TRBV4-3 combines with J gene TRBJ2-1, with D possibly TRBD2 on 5 matching bases. CDR1 is LGHNA, CDR2 YSLEER, per germline. V was pared by 3 bases and J by 9 bases, with 12 bases between. CDR3 length: 13 amino acids.

There are many counts of this clonotype. The chain links TRBV4-1 to TRBJ2-3; 8 positions match TRBD2. There are 18 residues in the CDR3. The germline V gene encodes CDR1 MGHRA and CDR2 YSYEKL. After removal of 2 bases from V and 0 bases from J, the junction contained 10 bases not matched to a gene. The CDR3 region is CASSQILGRGASTDTQYF. The CDR3 DNA is TGCGCCAGCAGCCAAATTCTTGGGCGGGGGGCTAGCACAGATACGCAGTATTTT.

This clonotype occurred a few times. The chain couples TRBV4-1 to TRBJ2-7; TRBD2 might be the D (6 bases). Germline-derived CDR1 and CDR2 are MGHRA and YSYEKL. The CDR3 sequence is 15 residues long. Trimming left V 3 bases short and J 0 bases short, with 12 bases between. The CDR3 DNA follows: TGCGCCAGCAGCCAGGGAGGCCCCTCCTCCTACGAGCAGTACTTC. As protein: CASSQGGPSSYEQYF.

The gene calls are TRBV6-5 and TRBJ2-3; D is uncertain. Germline V gives CDR1 MNHEY, CDR2 SVGAGI. Trimming stripped 2 bases from V and 0 bases from J, with 12 bases between. The CDR3 consists of 16 residues. CDR3: CASSYDYDTSTDTQYF. DNA of the CDR3: TGTGCCAGCAGTTACGATTATGACACCAGCACAGATACGCAGTATTTT.

This clonotype was counted between two and nine times. The chain uses TRBV3-1 and TRBJ2-3; D is possibly TRBD2 (5 bases). CDR3 size: 19 residues. Deletions cut 2 bases from V and 3 bases from J, with 24 bases between. Germline loops: CDR1 LGHDT, CDR2 YNNKEL (reference sequence). CDR3 DNA sequence: TGTGCCAGCAGCCAAACCCCCGGGATCCAAACCGTGGTTACAGATACGCAGTATTTT. This sequence encodes CASSQTPGIQTVVTDTQYF.